The 18 T cell receptor beta chains below were found in one sample sequenced in a study of T cells after yellow fever vaccination. TCRdb reanalysed the 5' RACE reads using MiXCR and keeps one entry per CDR3 protein. Among a few hundred thousand distinct CDR3 sequences listed, 6.5% to 8.5% were seen once. The sample was CD4+ T cells sorted from PBMCs, taken 15 days after the yellow fever booster vaccination. The source is a man aged 30 to 39 who received the YFV17D yellow fever vaccine.

This clonotype was observed many times. This chain connects TRBV20-1 to TRBJ2-7; D may be TRBD1 (6 bases). Germline loops: CDR1 DFQATT, CDR2 SNEGSKA (reference sequence). This CDR3 has 15 residues. V lost 1 base to trimming and J lost 5 bases, with 18 bases between them. As DNA, the CDR3 is TGCAGTGCTAGAGCCCCAGACAGGAGCTTGGACGAGCAGTACTTC. It encodes CSARAPDRSLDEQYF.

This chain joins TRBV6-2 or TRBV6-3 and TRBJ2-2; unclear D gene. Germline assignment: CDR1 MNHEY and CDR2 SVGEGT. The CDR3 covers 11 residues. V lost 2 bases to trimming and J lost 7 bases, with 2 bases between them. The CDR3 sequence is CASSYGGELFF. The CDR3 DNA reads TGTGCCAGCAGTTACGGCGGGGAGCTGTTTTTT.

At least ten counts were recorded for this clonotype. This CDR3 reads CASSYGSSPAETQYF. The CDR3 region has the DNA TGTGCCAGCAGTTACGGAAGCTCCCCGGCTGAGACCCAGTACTTC. The chain recombines TRBV6-5 with TRBJ2-5; D gene ambiguous. Germline CDR1 is MNHEY and CDR2 is SVGAGI. Trimming took 2 bases from V and 5 from J, leaving 15 bases between them. The CDR3 is 15 residues long.

The table lists this clonotype with a few counts. The J gene is TRBJ1-5, the V gene TRBV3-1; the D is unclear. Trimming pared 6 bases from V and 0 bases from J, leaving 9 bases between. The CDR3 length is 14 residues. Germline values: CDR1 LGHDT, CDR2 YNNKEL (reference sequence). The CDR3 DNA is TGTGCCAGCAGTATGGATTATAGCAATCAGCCCCAGCATTTT. It is translated as CASSMDYSNQPQHF.

In its sample, this clonotype was seen many times. V usage is TRBV4-2 and J usage is TRBJ1-1, with D uncertain. The germline V and J ends were trimmed by 0 bases and 6 bases, with 17 bases remaining between them. CDR1 and CDR2 from the germline V gene are LGHNA and YNFKEQ. The CDR3 contains 16 residues. In DNA, the CDR3 is TGTGCCAGCAGCCAAGACCCGGTGGTGGGGATCCCTGAAGCTTTCTTT. Translation: CASSQDPVVGIPEAFF.

The chain couples TRBV12-3 or TRBV12-4 to TRBJ2-7; D may correspond to TRBD1 or TRBD2 (5 bases each). CDR3 length: 16 amino acids. Trimming stripped 6 bases from V and 5 bases from J, with 23 bases between. CDR3 coding DNA: TGTGCCAGCAGACCATTCCCGGGACCTCTCGACCACGAGCAGTACTTC. It translates to CASRPFPGPLDHEQYF.

This clonotype has ten or more counts. V is TRBV12-3 or TRBV12-4 and J is TRBJ2-2; D unclear. The CDR3 extends over 13 amino acids. Trimming removed 6 bases from V and 6 bases from J, with 11 bases in between. In DNA, the CDR3 is TGTGCCAGCAGCTCAAGCGTCGCCGGGGAGCTGTTTTTT. Residues: CASSSSVAGELFF.

This chain uses TRBV5-1 with TRBJ1-3; unclear D gene. The CDR3 consists of 17 residues. The V and J ends lost 0 bases and 0 bases respectively, with 13 bases between them. CDR1 SGHRS and CDR2 YFSETQ come from the germline V gene. CDR3 in DNA: TGCGCCAGCAGCTTGGCAGCAGGCTGGAGCTCTGGAAACACCATATATTTT. Encoded protein: CASSLAAGWSSGNTIYF.

This clonotype was seen a few times. The V and J genes are TRBV5-4 and TRBJ1-1; D possibly corresponds to TRBD1 (6 bases). CDR1 is SGHNT, CDR2 YYREEE, per germline (reference sequence). V was clipped by 4 bases and J by 5 bases, with 15 bases between them. The length of the CDR3 is 14 residues. The CDR3: CASSPAGTRTEAFF. CDR3 bases: TGTGCCAGCAGCCCAGCAGGGACAAGGACTGAAGCTTTCTTT.

As to this clonotype: Compared with germline, one end of the junction differs, possibly owing to a read error. This chain joins TRBV11-2 and TRBJ2-3; TRBD1 matches at 8 bases. The CDR3 runs to 15 residues. In germline, CDR1 is SGHAT, CDR2 FQNNGV. The CDR3 DNA is TGTGCCAGCAGCCTAGACAGGGGAGGAGCAGATACGCAGTATTTT. Protein product: CASSLDRGGADTQYF. Full variable domain (remainder filled in from reference TRBV11-2 and TRBJ2-3): EAGVAQSPRYKIIEKRQSVAFWCNPISGHATLYWYQQILGQGPKLLIQFQNNGVVDDSQLPKDRFSAERLKGVDSTLKIQPAKLEDSAVYLCASSLDRGGADTQYFGPGTRLTVL.

The CDR3 nucleotides are TGTGCCAGCAGCTTGGGACAAACCCCTGCCACAGATACGCAGTATTTT. Translated: CASSLGQTPATDTQYF. V and J are TRBV5-6 and TRBJ2-3; D is unclear. Trimming took 0 bases from V and 2 from J, leaving 13 bases between them. Germline CDR1 and CDR2: SGHDT and YYEEEE. The CDR3 length is 16 residues.

The genes are TRBV5-4 and TRBJ1-2; D might be TRBD1 (5 bases). The length of the CDR3 is 14 residues. The ends were cut back, 5 bases at V and 3 bases at J, with 14 bases in the middle. Germline-derived CDR1 and CDR2 are SGHNT and YYREEE (reference sequence). The CDR3 is CASRARDGYYGYTF. DNA for the CDR3: TGTGCCAGCAGAGCTAGGGACGGCTACTATGGCTACACCTTC.

The chain has TRBV20-1 and TRBJ1-6; D ambiguous. Trimming took 0 bases from V and 17 from J, leaving 11 bases between them. The germline gives CDR1 DFQATT, CDR2 SNEGSKA (reference sequence). The CDR3 spans 11 residues. The chain's CDR3 is CSARDSRLIHF. The CDR3 DNA reads as TGCAGTGCTAGAGACTCCCGCCTGATCCACTTT.

The chain uses TRBV20-1 and TRBJ2-2, with 9 bases aligning to TRBD2. CDR1 and CDR2 (germline): DFQATT, SNEGSKA (reference sequence). With 7 bases clipped from V and 4 bases from J, the junction kept 7 bases outside the gene matches. CDR3 length: 14 amino acids. The CDR3, as DNA: TGCAGTGGCAAAGCGGGAGGTTCCACCGGGGAGCTGTTTTTT. Amino acids: CSGKAGGSTGELFF.

This clonotype was seen many times. CDR3 loop: CASSLIGRAVGANVLTF. CDR3 nucleotides: TGTGCCAGCAGCTTAATCGGGAGGGCTGTGGGGGCCAACGTCCTGACTTTC. The chain has TRBV11-2 and TRBJ2-6; 8 nucleotides agree with TRBD2. The CDR3 length is 17 residues. After removal of 2 bases from V and 4 bases from J, the junction contained 7 bases not matched to a gene. Germline lookup yields CDR1 SGHAT and CDR2 FQNNGV.

This clonotype was found a few times. This rearrangement joins TRBV20-1 to TRBJ2-7; D not certain. The CDR3 loop spans 13 amino acids. Trimming left V 5 bases short and J 2 bases short, with 13 bases between. Germline values: CDR1 DFQATT, CDR2 SNEGSKA (reference sequence). Here the CDR3 DNA reads TGCAGTGCTTTCCCAACTTCTGCCTACGAGCAGTACTTC. It specifies CSAFPTSAYEQYF.

This clonotype was recorded many times. This rearrangement joins TRBV7-2 to TRBJ1-6; TRBD1 is a possible D gene (5 bases). Trimming stripped 4 bases from V and 1 base from J, with 11 bases between. Germline V gene data show CDR1 as SGHTA and CDR2 as FQGNSA. This CDR3 comprises 16 residues. CDR3 sequence reads: CASSSQRGSYNSPLHF. As DNA, the CDR3 is TGTGCCAGCAGCTCCCAAAGGGGTTCCTATAATTCACCCCTCCACTTT.

In its sample, this clonotype was seen many times. This sequence joins TRBV11-2 and TRBJ2-2, with 9 bases identical to TRBD1. Trimming took 5 bases from V and 4 from J; bases not matched to a gene: 11. Germline loops: CDR1 SGHAT, CDR2 FQNNGV. CDR3 size: 17 residues. CDR3: CASSPLLGQGGTGELFF. The CDR3 DNA is TGTGCCAGCAGCCCCCTGTTGGGACAGGGCGGCACCGGGGAGCTGTTTTTT.